The rows below give T cell receptor beta chains drawn from one sample of a study of blood T cells in healthy people across ages. TCRdb recomputed calls from the 5' RACE reads with MiXCR, one row per CDR3 protein. The sample contains about 930,000 distinct CDR3 sequences, roughly 28% of which appear only once. In addition, the sample was reused for a study of T cells of mothers and their children.

Sequencing was carried out using blood. The receptor set was obtained from a woman aged 35 to 49 in good health. Each CDR3 is given with its conserved first and last residue. A D gene is named only where the DNA matches it firmly. Clone size, where shown, is once, few, many, or a class for clones that have expanded.

v_gene: TRBV7-2; d_gene: TRBD1; j_gene: TRBJ1-4; abundance: few; CDR3aa: CASSFSGQANEKLFF; CDR3nt: TGTGCCAGCAGCTTCTCCGGACAGGCTAATGAAAAACTGTTTTTT
v_gene: TRBV7-2; d_gene: .; j_gene: TRBJ2-3; abundance: many; CDR3aa: CASSRGGAPTQYF; CDR3nt: TGTGCCAGCAGTCGAGGGGGGGCACCTACGCAGTATTTT
v_gene: TRBV10-3; d_gene: TRBD1; j_gene: TRBJ2-7; abundance: many; CDR3aa: CAIKWGAGGSYEQYF; CDR3nt: TGTGCCATCAAGTGGGGCGCAGGGGGCTCCTACGAGCAGTACTTC
v_gene: TRBV20-1; d_gene: TRBD1; j_gene: TRBJ1-1; abundance: few; CDR3aa: CSSRRRGQTEAFF; CDR3nt: TGCAGTTCACGTCGCAGGGGGCAAACTGAAGCTTTCTTT
v_gene: TRBV4-3; d_gene: .; j_gene: TRBJ2-7; abundance: .; CDR3aa: CASSQEGTGAYGQYF; CDR3nt: TGCGCCAGCAGCCAAGAGGGGACTGGCGCCTACGGGCAGTACTTC
v_gene: TRBV27; d_gene: .; j_gene: TRBJ2-1; abundance: few; CDR3aa: CASSLKPYPGSLSYNEQFF; CDR3nt: TGTGCCAGCAGTTTAAAACCGTATCCCGGATCCCTCTCCTACAATGAGCAGTTCTTC
v_gene: TRBV5-1; d_gene: .; j_gene: TRBJ2-3; abundance: few; CDR3aa: CASKATSRVTRTDTQYF; CDR3nt: TGCGCCAGCAAAGCCACCTCTAGAGTAACACGCACAGATACGCAGTATTTT
v_gene: TRBV5-1; d_gene: .; j_gene: TRBJ2-7; abundance: many; CDR3aa: CASSSSGAGNNYEQYF; CDR3nt: TGCGCCAGCAGCTCTTCAGGGGCAGGGAACAACTACGAGCAGTACTTC
v_gene: TRBV7-2; d_gene: .; j_gene: TRBJ2-3; abundance: few; CDR3aa: CASSPRVLSTDTQYF; CDR3nt: TGTGCCAGCAGCCCCCGGGTACTGAGCACAGATACGCAGTATTTT
v_gene: TRBV6-5; d_gene: .; j_gene: TRBJ2-3; abundance: few; CDR3aa: CASSWTQGGRDTQYF; CDR3nt: TGTGCCAGCAGCTGGACCCAAGGGGGAAGGGATACGCAGTATTTT
v_gene: TRBV5-1; d_gene: TRBD1; j_gene: TRBJ2-5; abundance: many; CDR3aa: CASSRRTGHEETQYF; CDR3nt: TGCGCCAGCAGCCGGAGGACAGGGCACGAAGAGACCCAGTACTTC
v_gene: TRBV7-2; d_gene: .; j_gene: TRBJ2-7; abundance: many; CDR3aa: CASSPGGDRNYEQYF; CDR3nt: TGTGCCAGCAGCCCAGGGGGGGACCGCAACTACGAGCAGTACTTC
v_gene: TRBV29-1; d_gene: TRBD1; j_gene: TRBJ2-4; abundance: few; CDR3aa: CSVEDQRQGHKLIQYF; CDR3nt: TGCAGCGTTGAAGATCAAAGACAGGGGCACAAGCTAATTCAGTACTTC
v_gene: TRBV25-1; d_gene: .; j_gene: TRBJ2-7; abundance: few; CDR3aa: CASSDWGRSSYEQYF; CDR3nt: TGTGCCAGCAGTGATTGGGGGCGAAGCTCCTACGAACAGTACTTC
v_gene: TRBV7-8; d_gene: TRBD2; j_gene: TRBJ2-3; abundance: few; CDR3aa: CASSPLAGAFSDTQYF; CDR3nt: TGTGCCAGCAGCCCCCTAGCGGGGGCCTTCTCAGATACGCAGTATTTT
v_gene: TRBV7-2; d_gene: .; j_gene: TRBJ2-1; abundance: many; CDR3aa: CASSSWGLIMGEQFF; CDR3nt: TGTGCCAGCAGTTCTTGGGGGTTGATAATGGGTGAGCAGTTCTTC
v_gene: TRBV27; d_gene: .; j_gene: TRBJ2-3; abundance: .; CDR3aa: CASSSHISRHTEGTDTQYF; CDR3nt: TGTGCCAGCAGTTCACATATCAGCCGACATACCGAGGGCACAGATACGCAGTATTTT
v_gene: TRBV7-2; d_gene: .; j_gene: TRBJ1-2; abundance: many; CDR3aa: CASSVGWTANYGYTF; CDR3nt: TGTGCCAGCAGCGTCGGGTGGACAGCTAACTATGGCTACACCTTC
v_gene: TRBV15; d_gene: TRBD1; j_gene: TRBJ2-7; abundance: few; CDR3aa: CATSREGTGAYEQYF; CDR3nt: TGTGCCACCAGCAGAGAAGGGACAGGGGCCTACGAGCAGTACTTC
v_gene: TRBV3-1; d_gene: .; j_gene: TRBJ2-3; abundance: few; CDR3aa: CASSQDAGLADTQYF; CDR3nt: TGTGCCAGCAGCCAAGATGCTGGGTTGGCAGATACGCAGTATTTT
v_gene: TRBV29-1; d_gene: TRBD1; j_gene: TRBJ2-3; abundance: .; CDR3aa: CSVVPTGKVDTQYF; CDR3nt: TGCAGCGTTGTCCCGACAGGGAAGGTAGATACGCAGTATTTT
v_gene: TRBV9; d_gene: TRBD1; j_gene: TRBJ2-3; abundance: few; CDR3aa: CASSARQRQGDTQYF; CDR3nt: TGTGCCAGCAGCGCCCGACAGAGACAGGGCGATACGCAGTATTTT
v_gene: TRBV20-1; d_gene: .; j_gene: TRBJ2-7; abundance: few; CDR3aa: CSVHKGAGAFSYEQYF; CDR3nt: TGCAGTGTTCACAAAGGTGCGGGGGCCTTCTCCTACGAGCAGTACTTC
v_gene: TRBV12-3/TRBV12-4; d_gene: .; j_gene: TRBJ2-7; abundance: once; CDR3aa: CASSLWGLNEQYF; CDR3nt: TGTGCCAGCAGTTTATGGGGGCTCAACGAGCAGTACTTC
v_gene: TRBV4-1; d_gene: TRBD2; j_gene: TRBJ2-7; abundance: .; CDR3aa: CASSQGSSGGAYEQYF; CDR3nt: TGCGCCAGCAGCCAAGGTTCTAGCGGGGGGGCCTACGAGCAGTACTTC
v_gene: TRBV7-9; d_gene: .; j_gene: TRBJ1-4; abundance: .; CDR3aa: CASNLGAGTNEKLFF; CDR3nt: TGTGCCAGCAACCTCGGGGCAGGAACTAATGAAAAACTGTTTTTT
v_gene: TRBV7-7; d_gene: TRBD2; j_gene: TRBJ2-1; abundance: .; CDR3aa: CASSPGRVIVNNEQFF; CDR3nt: TGTGCTAGCAGCCCCGGGAGGGTGATAGTAAACAATGAGCAGTTCTTC
v_gene: TRBV4-3; d_gene: .; j_gene: TRBJ2-7; abundance: .; CDR3aa: CASSQDVVGVYEQYF; CDR3nt: TGCGCCAGCAGCCAAGATGTGGTAGGGGTTTACGAGCAGTACTTC
v_gene: TRBV5-6; d_gene: .; j_gene: TRBJ1-5; abundance: few; CDR3aa: CASSLFTGLEQPQHF; CDR3nt: TGTGCCAGCAGCTTATTTACAGGGTTGGAGCAGCCCCAGCATTTT
v_gene: TRBV7-2; d_gene: .; j_gene: TRBJ2-1; abundance: few; CDR3aa: CASSHGSKQFF; CDR3nt: TGTGCCAGCAGTCACGGGAGTAAGCAGTTCTTC
v_gene: TRBV3-1; d_gene: .; j_gene: TRBJ1-2; abundance: few; CDR3aa: CASSQVGSYGYTF; CDR3nt: TGTGCCAGCAGCCAAGTTGGCAGCTATGGCTACACCTTC
v_gene: TRBV28; d_gene: .; j_gene: TRBJ1-2; abundance: many; CDR3aa: CASSLPLLNYGYTF; CDR3nt: TGTGCCAGCTCGCTACCCTTACTGAACTATGGCTACACCTTC
v_gene: TRBV7-2; d_gene: .; j_gene: TRBJ2-3; abundance: many; CDR3aa: CASSLGGLTNTQYF; CDR3nt: TGTGCCAGCAGCTTAGGCGGACTAACTAATACGCAGTATTTT
v_gene: TRBV3-1; d_gene: .; j_gene: TRBJ2-3; abundance: many; CDR3aa: CASSPWDSTDTQYF; CDR3nt: TGTGCCAGCAGCCCATGGGACAGCACAGATACGCAGTATTTT
v_gene: TRBV28; d_gene: TRBD2; j_gene: TRBJ2-7; abundance: few; CDR3aa: CASSLVRGGNEQYF; CDR3nt: TGTGCCAGCAGTTTAGTCCGCGGGGGAAACGAGCAGTACTTC
v_gene: TRBV20-1; d_gene: TRBD2; j_gene: TRBJ2-5; abundance: .; CDR3aa: CSARERNGTSGGTQETQYF; CDR3nt: TGCAGTGCTAGGGAGCGGAACGGGACTAGCGGGGGGACCCAAGAGACCCAGTACTTC
v_gene: TRBV27; d_gene: .; j_gene: TRBJ1-1; abundance: .; CDR3aa: CASSTQGSTEAFF; CDR3nt: TGTGCCAGCAGCACCCAAGGGAGCACTGAAGCTTTCTTT
v_gene: TRBV28; d_gene: TRBD1; j_gene: TRBJ1-2; abundance: many; CDR3aa: CASSPSGTGGFGYTF; CDR3nt: TGTGCCAGCAGCCCCTCGGGGACAGGAGGATTTGGCTACACCTTC
v_gene: TRBV6-1; d_gene: .; j_gene: TRBJ2-6; abundance: .; CDR3aa: CASSEHRTGYGANVLTF; CDR3nt: TGTGCCAGCAGTGAACACCGTACAGGGTACGGGGCCAACGTCCTGACTTTC
v_gene: TRBV29-1; d_gene: TRBD2; j_gene: TRBJ2-5; abundance: .; CDR3aa: CSVQRVAGGPPGETQYF; CDR3nt: TGCAGCGTTCAGAGGGTAGCGGGAGGGCCCCCCGGCGAGACCCAGTACTTC
v_gene: TRBV18; d_gene: .; j_gene: TRBJ1-1; abundance: few; CDR3aa: CASSPARQQNTEAFF; CDR3nt: TGTGCCAGCTCACCAGCTCGACAGCAGAACACTGAAGCTTTCTTT
v_gene: TRBV5-1; d_gene: .; j_gene: TRBJ2-5; abundance: .; CDR3aa: CASSPQGTQETQYF; CDR3nt: TGCGCCAGCAGCCCTCAGGGGACCCAAGAGACCCAGTACTTC
v_gene: TRBV29-1; d_gene: .; j_gene: TRBJ2-3; abundance: few; CDR3aa: CSVDRGGTDTQYF; CDR3nt: TGCAGCGTTGATAGGGGGGGCACAGATACGCAGTATTTT
v_gene: TRBV28; d_gene: .; j_gene: TRBJ2-7; abundance: many; CDR3aa: CASRLRLTGEQYF; CDR3nt: TGTGCCAGCAGACTAAGGCTGACGGGCGAGCAGTACTTC
v_gene: TRBV15; d_gene: TRBD1; j_gene: TRBJ2-4; abundance: many; CDR3aa: CATSRGTGIGENIQYF; CDR3nt: TGTGCCACCAGCAGAGGGACAGGGATCGGGGAAAACATTCAGTACTTC
v_gene: TRBV7-6; d_gene: .; j_gene: TRBJ2-3; abundance: few; CDR3aa: CASSLGGGGFSTDTQYF; CDR3nt: TGTGCCAGCAGCTTAGGGGGCGGCGGGTTTAGCACAGATACGCAGTATTTT
v_gene: TRBV12-3/TRBV12-4; d_gene: .; j_gene: TRBJ1-4; abundance: few; CDR3aa: CASSLRHAATNEKLFF; CDR3nt: TGTGCCAGCAGTTTACGCCATGCGGCAACTAATGAAAAACTGTTTTTT
v_gene: TRBV10-3; d_gene: .; j_gene: TRBJ1-2; abundance: .; CDR3aa: CAISEQGTRVDYGYTF; CDR3nt: TGTGCCATCAGTGAGCAGGGGACTAGGGTTGACTATGGCTACACCTTC
v_gene: TRBV5-1; d_gene: TRBD2; j_gene: TRBJ2-6; abundance: few; CDR3aa: CASSLASGGAGANVLTF; CDR3nt: TGCGCCAGCAGCTTGGCTAGCGGGGGGGCTGGGGCCAACGTCCTGACTTTC
v_gene: TRBV7-9; d_gene: .; j_gene: TRBJ2-7; abundance: many; CDR3aa: CASRDSTNEQYF; CDR3nt: TGTGCCAGCAGAGACAGTACCAACGAGCAGTACTTC
v_gene: TRBV20-1; d_gene: .; j_gene: TRBJ2-7; abundance: .; CDR3aa: CSVGQSSCEQYF; CDR3nt: TGCAGTGTAGGGCAGTCCTCCTGCGAGCAGTACTTC
v_gene: TRBV20-1; d_gene: TRBD1; j_gene: TRBJ2-5; abundance: many; CDR3aa: CSGRDRGIETQYF; CDR3nt: TGCAGTGGCCGGGACAGAGGAATCGAGACCCAGTACTTC
v_gene: TRBV29-1; d_gene: .; j_gene: TRBJ2-2; abundance: few; CDR3aa: CSGANTGELFF; CDR3nt: TGCAGCGGTGCGAACACCGGGGAGCTGTTTTTT
v_gene: TRBV18; d_gene: .; j_gene: TRBJ1-1; abundance: .; CDR3aa: CASSPRGNEAFF; CDR3nt: TGTGCCAGCTCACCACGAGGGAACGAAGCTTTCTTT
v_gene: TRBV20-1; d_gene: TRBD1; j_gene: TRBJ1-2; abundance: .; CDR3aa: CSAPLHTGGRGYGYTF; CDR3nt: TGCAGTGCTCCATTACATACAGGGGGAAGGGGGTATGGCTACACCTTC
v_gene: TRBV5-1; d_gene: .; j_gene: TRBJ2-2; abundance: few; CDR3aa: CASSLVAMKGTGELFF; CDR3nt: TGCGCCAGCAGCTTGGTGGCTATGAAGGGCACCGGGGAGCTGTTTTTT
v_gene: TRBV12-3/TRBV12-4; d_gene: .; j_gene: TRBJ2-1; abundance: .; CDR3aa: CASTPTPSSYNEQFF; CDR3nt: TGTGCCAGCACCCCGACACCAAGCTCCTACAATGAGCAGTTCTTC
v_gene: TRBV6-1; d_gene: .; j_gene: TRBJ2-1; abundance: .; CDR3aa: CASRRDRVVEQFF; CDR3nt: TGTGCCAGCAGACGGGACCGCGTGGTGGAGCAGTTCTTC
v_gene: TRBV6-5; d_gene: TRBD1; j_gene: TRBJ2-1; abundance: .; CDR3aa: CASRQPGQGVSEQFF; CDR3nt: TGTGCCAGCAGGCAACCGGGACAGGGGGTGAGTGAGCAGTTCTTC
v_gene: TRBV14; d_gene: .; j_gene: TRBJ2-7; abundance: .; CDR3aa: CASSPSPGFGAYEQYF; CDR3nt: TGTGCCAGCAGCCCGTCCCCAGGGTTTGGGGCCTACGAGCAGTACTTC